The 15 T cell receptor beta chains reported below all come from one sample, sequenced in a study of T cell responses to AZD1222 COVID-19 vaccine. Repertoires were generated with immunoSEQ multiplex PCR, while TCRdb's copy carries only in-frame clones and drops some. The sample lists roughly 91,000 clones, approximately 89% occurring once. The sample in question was peripheral blood, obtained on day 0 of AZD1222 vaccination. The receptors were gathered from an adult in good health.

The rearrangement uses TRBV18 and TRBJ1-1; D is unclear. The CDR3 is made up of 16 amino acids. V lost 1 base, J lost 4 bases, and 16 bases lay in between. CDR1 and CDR2 from the germline V gene are KGHSH and LQKENI. The DNA for the CDR3 is TGTGCCAGCTCACCACAGACGGGGAGAGGTGGCACTGAAGCTTTCTTT. It is translated as CASSPQTGRGGTEAFF. Variable domain in full (rest from reference TRBV18 and TRBJ1-1): NAGVMQNPRHLVRRRGQEARLRCSPMKGHSHVYWYRQLPEEGLKFMVYLQKENIIDESGMPKERFSAEFPKEGPSILRIQQVVRGDSAAYFCASSPQTGRGGTEAFFGQGTRLTVV.

This chain links TRBV5-1 with TRBJ1-2; D unresolved. This CDR3 region has 13 residues. V was pared by 4 bases and J by 7 bases, with 14 bases between. Germline CDR1 is SGHRS and CDR2 is YFSETQ. The CDR3 loop reads CASSTDLKGGYTF. The CDR3 nucleotides are TGCGCCAGCAGCACGGACCTTAAGGGTGGCTACACCTTC. The full variable domain, rest sourced from reference TRBV5-1 and TRBJ1-2, is KAGVTQTPRYLIKTRGQQVTLSCSPISGHRSVSWYQQTPGQGLQFLFEYFSETQRNKGNFPGRFSGRQFSNSRSEMNVSTLELGDSALYLCASSTDLKGGYTFGSGTRLTVV.

This clone was found once. The chain is built from TRBV14 and TRBJ2-7; TRBD1 matches at 8 bases. Germline CDR1 is SGHDN and CDR2 is FVKESK. The CDR3 spans 19 residues. J was trimmed by 2 bases and V by 3 bases; bases with no gene match: 18. The CDR3 reads CASSHIMTGTGHRTYEQYF. CDR3 sequence (DNA): TGTGCCAGCAGCCATATTATGACCGGGACAGGACACCGAACCTACGAGCAGTACTTC.

This clone has more than one count but fewer than ten. This rearrangement joins TRBV30 to TRBJ2-1; 13 positions agree with TRBD2. V lost 2 bases and J lost 10; bases outside the gene matches: 17. Germline V gene data show CDR1 as GTSNPN and CDR2 as SVGIG (reference sequence). The CDR3 spans 18 residues. CDR3 region: CAWSIGEGRTSGGGEQFF. For the CDR3, the DNA is TGTGCCTGGAGTATAGGGGAAGGAAGGACTAGCGGGGGAGGAGAGCAGTTCTTC.

The chain employs TRBV4-3 and TRBJ2-5; TRBD1 might be the D (7 bases). The germline V and J ends were trimmed by 4 bases and 4 bases, with 19 bases remaining between them. This CDR3 contains 16 residues. The germline CDR1 and CDR2 sequences are LGHNA and YSLEER. The CDR3 nucleotides are TGCGCCAGCAGCCCCTCTGGAGGGGGCGCGGGAGAGACCCAGTACTTC. Translation: CASSPSGGGAGETQYF.

The CDR3 sequence: CASSLETGELFF. The CDR3 bases are TGTGCCAGCAGCTTGGAAACCGGGGAGCTGTTTTTT. The V call is TRBV5-4, the J call TRBJ2-2, with no clear D. Germline V gene data show CDR1 as SGHNT and CDR2 as YYREEE (reference sequence). Trimming shortened V by 0 bases and J by 5 bases, and 2 bases separated the two germline ends. This CDR3 spans 12 amino acids. Full variable domain (outside the CDR3, taken from reference TRBV5-4 and TRBJ2-2): ETGVTQSPTHLIKTRGQQVTLRCSSQSGHNTVSWYQQALGQGPQFIFQYYREEENGRGNFPPRFSGLQFPNYSSELNVNALELDDSALYLCASSLETGELFFGEGSRLTVL.

J is TRBJ1-2 and V is TRBV7-9, with D unresolved. CDR1 is SEHNR, CDR2 FQNEAQ, per germline (reference sequence). The CDR3 consists of 12 residues. V was trimmed by 1 base and J by 3 bases, leaving 3 bases between them. CDR3 in amino acids: CASSLGDYGYTF. The CDR3 DNA sequence: TGTGCCAGCAGCTTAGGCGACTATGGCTACACCTTC.

The rearrangement links TRBV12-5 to TRBJ1-5, with D tentatively TRBD1 (5 bases). The V end lost 3 bases, the J end lost 5 bases, and 8 bases lay between the germline ends. CDR3 length equals 13 residues. The germline CDR1 and CDR2 sequences are LGHNT and FRNRAP. The DNA for the CDR3 is TGTGCTAGTGGTTTCGGACAAGATCAGCCCCAGCATTTT. Amino acid sequence: CASGFGQDQPQHF.

This clone was observed a handful of times. CDR3 residues: CASSPWNEQFF. The DNA for the CDR3 is TGTGCCAGCAGCCCCTGGAATGAGCAGTTCTTC. V is TRBV11-2 and J is TRBJ2-1; D gene unclear. Germline-derived CDR1 and CDR2 are SGHAT and FQNNGV. CDR3 length: 11 residues. Trimming left V 5 bases short and J 7 bases short, with 6 bases between. The whole variable domain, filled in from reference TRBV11-2 and TRBJ2-1, reads EAGVAQSPRYKIIEKRQSVAFWCNPISGHATLYWYQQILGQGPKLLIQFQNNGVVDDSQLPKDRFSAERLKGVDSTLKIQPAKLEDSAVYLCASSPWNEQFFGPGTRLTVL.

V usage is TRBV3-1 (or the pseudogene TRBV3-2) and J usage is TRBJ1-2; 8 bases align to TRBD1. Germline V lookup: CDR1 LGHDT, CDR2 YNNKEL (reference sequence). Unmatched junction bases numbered 7, after V lost 4 bases and J lost 3 bases. The CDR3 is made up of 15 amino acids. DNA for the CDR3: TGTGCCAGCAGCCCATGGACAGGGAGGGACTATGGCTACACCTTC. Protein product: CASSPWTGRDYGYTF.

The chain has TRBV6-5 and TRBJ2-5; D tentatively reads TRBD1 or TRBD2 (5 bases each). With 0 bases removed from V and 7 bases from J, the gap between germline ends came to 9 bases. The CDR3 consists of 13 residues. Germline CDR1 MNHEY, CDR2 SVGAGI. The CDR3 is CASSYSTRGTQYF. The CDR3, as DNA: TGTGCCAGCAGTTACTCGACGAGGGGGACCCAGTACTTC.

The chain combines TRBV6-6 with TRBJ2-5; TRBD2 matches at 8 bases. Losses at the gene ends were 5 bases for V and 4 bases for J; bases not matched to a gene: 18. Germline V lookup: CDR1 MNHNY, CDR2 SVGAGI (reference sequence). The length of the CDR3 is 18 residues. Here the CDR3 DNA reads TGTGCCAGCAGTCTGTCGGCGGGAGGTCGGGCGGTGGGAGAGACCCAGTACTTC. Translated, it gives CASSLSAGGRAVGETQYF.

The chain employs TRBV19 and TRBJ1-5; tentative D call: TRBD1 (5 bases). Per germline, CDR1 LNHDA and CDR2 SQIVND (reference sequence). The CDR3 is 18 residues long. V was cut by 3 bases and J by 0 bases, with 18 bases left in between. CDR3 bases: TGTGCCAGTAGTATTTCCCCTGGCAGGGCATATAGCAATCAGCCCCAGCATTTT. Translating it yields CASSISPGRAYSNQPQHF.

The rearrangement joins TRBV19 to TRBJ1-6; no clear D gene. The CDR3 covers 13 residues. Trimming took 8 bases from V and 9 from J, leaving 14 bases between them. Germline CDR1 LNHDA, CDR2 SQIVND (reference sequence). CDR3 residues: CASSASWVSPLHF. CDR3 sequence (DNA): TGTGCCAGTTCGGCGTCGTGGGTTTCACCCCTCCACTTT.

The chain links TRBV6-5 to TRBJ1-4, with TRBD1 matching over 10 bases. CDR3 length equals 15 residues. CDR1 MNHEY and CDR2 SVGAGI come from the germline V gene. J lost 11 bases, V lost 6 bases, and 12 bases had no gene match. CDR3 sequence: CASSDVTGGERKLFF. CDR3 bases: TGTGCCAGCAGCGATGTGACAGGGGGCGAAAGGAAACTGTTTTTT.